This T cell receptor beta chain comes out of a study of blood T cell repertoires in COVID-19. TCRdb's table, derived via immunoSEQ multiplex PCR, lists solely in-frame clones and lacks some. The data show approximately 210,000 clones, around 81% seen once. V gave up 3 bases and J gave up 3 bases, with 11 bases separating them. The CDR3 consists of 14 residues. Per the germline V gene, CDR1 is LNHDA and CDR2 is SQIVND (reference sequence). The sequence was collected from a woman in her forties or fifties with acute COVID-19. The sample comprised PBMCs or T cells enriched from blood (not recorded which). The chain combines TRBV19 with TRBJ2-5; D call uncertain. The CDR3 DNA is TGTGCCAGTAGTATCGGAGCTTTCGAAGAGACCCAGTACTTC. Its protein is CASSIGAFEETQYF.